Listed here are 2 T cell receptor beta chains from one sample, sequenced in a study of OX40 agonist ivuxolimab in advanced cancers. The data were produced by immunoSEQ multiplex PCR, yet TCRdb's version contains in-frame clones alone and is incomplete. The sample consists of about 80,000 clones, 84% of them appearing once. The source material was CD4+ or CD8+ T cells sorted from blood, sampled in a trial of the OX40 agonist ivuxolimab. The receptor source for this set is an adult with an advanced solid tumor such as melanoma, head and neck, liver or kidney cancer.

The CDR3 coding sequence is TGTGCCAGCAGCTTGGCCCTCCTAGCGGGGGGGGTCAATGAGCAGTTCTTC. Protein sequence: CASSLALLAGGVNEQFF. V usage is TRBV5-6 and J usage is TRBJ2-1, with TRBD2 matching over 12 bases. Germline CDR1 reads SGHDT; CDR2 reads YYEEEE. The CDR3 has 17 amino acids. V dropped 0 bases and J dropped 6; count of bases not matched to a gene: 7.

The J gene is TRBJ2-3, the V gene TRBV30, with TRBD2 matching 12 bases. Germline CDR1 GTSNPN, CDR2 SVGIG (reference sequence). This CDR3 spans 13 amino acids. The V and J ends lost 7 bases and 3 bases, in that order; junction bases with no gene match: 2. This chain's CDR3 is CASTSGSTDTQYF. Here the CDR3 DNA reads TGTGCCTCGACTAGCGGGAGTACAGATACGCAGTATTTT.